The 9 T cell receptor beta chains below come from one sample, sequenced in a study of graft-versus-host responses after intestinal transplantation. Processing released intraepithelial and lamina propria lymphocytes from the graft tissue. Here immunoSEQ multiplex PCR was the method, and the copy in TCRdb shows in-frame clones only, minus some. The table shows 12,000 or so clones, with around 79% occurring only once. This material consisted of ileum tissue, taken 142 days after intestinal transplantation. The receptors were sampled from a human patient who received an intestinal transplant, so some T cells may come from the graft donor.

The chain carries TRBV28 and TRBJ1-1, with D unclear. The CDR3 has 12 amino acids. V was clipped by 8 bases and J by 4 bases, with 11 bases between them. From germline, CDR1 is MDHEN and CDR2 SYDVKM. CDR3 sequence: CASQLPGTEAFF. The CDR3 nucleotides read TGTGCCAGCCAACTTCCGGGCACTGAAGCTTTCTTT.

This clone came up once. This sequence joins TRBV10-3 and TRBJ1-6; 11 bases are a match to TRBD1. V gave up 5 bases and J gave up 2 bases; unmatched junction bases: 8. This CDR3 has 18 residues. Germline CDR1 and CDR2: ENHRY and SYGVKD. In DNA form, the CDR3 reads TGTGCCATCAGTCCGGGACAGGGGGTGATTCCCTATAATTCACCCCTCCACTTT. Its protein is CAISPGQGVIPYNSPLHF.

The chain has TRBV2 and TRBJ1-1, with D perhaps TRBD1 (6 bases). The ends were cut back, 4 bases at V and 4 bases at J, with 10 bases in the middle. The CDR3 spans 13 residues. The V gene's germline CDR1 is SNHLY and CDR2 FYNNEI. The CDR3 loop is CASSGQARTEAFF. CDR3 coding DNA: TGTGCCAGCAGTGGACAGGCCCGCACTGAAGCTTTCTTT.

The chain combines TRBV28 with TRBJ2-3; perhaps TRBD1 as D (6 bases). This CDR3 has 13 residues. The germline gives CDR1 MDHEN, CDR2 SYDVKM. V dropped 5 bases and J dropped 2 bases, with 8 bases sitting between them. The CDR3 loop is CASSGTLTDTQYF. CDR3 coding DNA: TGTGCCAGCAGTGGGACACTCACAGATACGCAGTATTTT. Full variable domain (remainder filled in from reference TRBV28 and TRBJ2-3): DVKVTQSSRYLVKRTGEKVFLECVQDMDHENMFWYRQDPGLGLRLIYFSYDVKMKEKGDIPEGYSVSREKKERFSLILESASTNQTSMYLCASSGTLTDTQYFGPGTRLTVL.

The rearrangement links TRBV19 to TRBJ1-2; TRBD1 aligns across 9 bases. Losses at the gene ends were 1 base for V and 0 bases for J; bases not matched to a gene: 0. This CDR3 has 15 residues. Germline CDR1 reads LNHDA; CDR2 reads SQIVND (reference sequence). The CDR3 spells CASSIGQGANYGYTF. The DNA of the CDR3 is TGTGCCAGTAGTATAGGACAGGGGGCTAACTATGGCTACACCTTC.

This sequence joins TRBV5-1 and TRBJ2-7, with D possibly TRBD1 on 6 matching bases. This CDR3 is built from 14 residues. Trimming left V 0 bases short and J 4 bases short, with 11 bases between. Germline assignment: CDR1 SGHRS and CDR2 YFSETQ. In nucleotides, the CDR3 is TGCGCCAGCAGCTTGGCAGGGGTATTATACGAGCAGTACTTC. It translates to CASSLAGVLYEQYF.

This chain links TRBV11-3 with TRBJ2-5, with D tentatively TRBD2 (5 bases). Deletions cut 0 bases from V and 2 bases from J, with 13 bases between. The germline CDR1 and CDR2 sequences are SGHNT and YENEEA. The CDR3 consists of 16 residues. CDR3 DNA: TGTGCCAGCAGCTTAGATGGGAACCGGGGACAAGAGACCCAGTACTTC. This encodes CASSLDGNRGQETQYF.

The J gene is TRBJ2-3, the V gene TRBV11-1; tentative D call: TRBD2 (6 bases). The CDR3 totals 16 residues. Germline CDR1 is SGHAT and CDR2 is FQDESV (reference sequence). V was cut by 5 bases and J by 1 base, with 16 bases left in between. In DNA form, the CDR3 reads TGTGCCAGCAGCATCCCTACTAGCAGACGCACAGATACGCAGTATTTT. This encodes CASSIPTSRRTDTQYF.

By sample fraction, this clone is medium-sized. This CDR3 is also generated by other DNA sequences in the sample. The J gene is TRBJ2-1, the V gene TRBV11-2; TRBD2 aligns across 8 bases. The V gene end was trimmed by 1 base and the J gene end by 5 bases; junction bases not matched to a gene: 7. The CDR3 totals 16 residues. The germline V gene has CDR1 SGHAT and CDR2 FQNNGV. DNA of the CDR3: TGTGCCAGCAGCTTAGGTACTAGCGGAGGGAACAATGAGCAGTTCTTC. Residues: CASSLGTSGGNNEQFF. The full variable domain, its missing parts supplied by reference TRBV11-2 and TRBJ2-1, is EAGVAQSPRYKIIEKRQSVAFWCNPISGHATLYWYQQILGQGPKLLIQFQNNGVVDDSQLPKDRFSAERLKGVDSTLKIQPAKLEDSAVYLCASSLGTSGGNNEQFFGPGTRLTVL.